Here is one T cell receptor (beta chain) with its context. The sample comes from a study of blood T cell repertoires in COVID-19. On the study more broadly: The United States, Italy and Spain provided the acute and convalescent COVID-19 samples.

This CDR3 region has 16 residues. The germline V and J ends were trimmed by 3 bases and 5 bases, with 20 bases remaining between them. CDR1 SGHRS and CDR2 YFSETQ come from the germline V gene. Assay used: immunoSEQ multiplex PCR; TCRdb lists only in-frame clones, some missing. The sample holds over 200,000 clones, nearly 90% seen once. The cohort comprised adults aged 18 to 89 years residing in some 24 US areas. Cohort 3 recovered donors had two negative PCRs, clearance, or symptom resolution. The sequenced material came from PBMCs or T cells enriched from blood (not recorded which). The clonotype comes from a man under 40 who had recovered from COVID-19. The chain carries TRBV5-1 and TRBJ1-1, with a tentative D call TRBD1 (6 bases). CDR3 sequence: CASSYYQRGRATEAFF. CDR3 DNA sequence: TGCGCCAGCAGCTACTATCAAAGGGGGAGGGCGACTGAAGCTTTCTTT.